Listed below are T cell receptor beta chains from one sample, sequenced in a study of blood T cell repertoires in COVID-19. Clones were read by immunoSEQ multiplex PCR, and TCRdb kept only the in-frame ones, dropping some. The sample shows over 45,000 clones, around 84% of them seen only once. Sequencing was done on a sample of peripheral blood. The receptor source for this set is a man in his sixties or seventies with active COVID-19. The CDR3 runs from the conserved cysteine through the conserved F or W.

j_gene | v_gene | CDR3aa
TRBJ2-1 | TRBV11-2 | CASSALQREGQYEQFF
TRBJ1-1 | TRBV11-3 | CASSLWGRAGDNTEAFF
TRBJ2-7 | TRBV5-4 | CASSLVSGDPYEQYF
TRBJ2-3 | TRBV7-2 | CASRLGVAGASTDTQYF
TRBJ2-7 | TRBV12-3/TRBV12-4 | CASSGDSTYEQYF
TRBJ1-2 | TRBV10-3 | CAIEGRANYGYTF
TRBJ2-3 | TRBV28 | CASSSAGGVSDTQYF
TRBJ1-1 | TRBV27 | CASSLTANTEAFF
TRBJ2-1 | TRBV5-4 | CASSQGQDNEQFF
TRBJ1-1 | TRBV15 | CATSRDPNRARGVNTEAFF
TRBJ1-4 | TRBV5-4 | CASSSGANEKLFF
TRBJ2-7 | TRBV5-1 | CASSDSAPQGEQYF